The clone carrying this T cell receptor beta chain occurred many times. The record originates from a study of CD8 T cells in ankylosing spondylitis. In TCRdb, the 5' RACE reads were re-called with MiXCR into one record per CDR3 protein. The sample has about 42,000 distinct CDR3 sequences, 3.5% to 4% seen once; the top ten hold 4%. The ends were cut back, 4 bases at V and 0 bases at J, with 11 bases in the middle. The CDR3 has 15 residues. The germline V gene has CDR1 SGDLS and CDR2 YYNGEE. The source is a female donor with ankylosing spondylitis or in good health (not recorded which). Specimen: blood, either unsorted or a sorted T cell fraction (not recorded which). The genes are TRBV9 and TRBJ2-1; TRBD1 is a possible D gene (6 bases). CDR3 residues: CASSLTGVSYNEQFF. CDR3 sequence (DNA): TGTGCCAGCAGCTTGACAGGTGTCTCCTACAATGAGCAGTTCTTC.